These 2 T cell receptor beta chains came from one sample sequenced in a study of CD8 T cells in ankylosing spondylitis. Study results and limitations: Apparently characteristic of ankylosing spondylitis blood was a TCR beta motif (under ten highly homologous variants).

No antigen has been identified for these receptors. TCRdb analysed the 5' RACE reads with MiXCR anew, one entry per CDR3 protein. The data contain roughly 440,000 distinct CDR3 sequences, approximately 17% of them singletons. Material for sequencing was blood, either unsorted or a sorted T cell fraction (not recorded which). The receptors were gathered from a male donor with ankylosing spondylitis.

This clonotype was seen only a few times. J is TRBJ2-1 and V is TRBV27; 9 bases align to TRBD2. CDR1 is MNHEY, CDR2 SMNVEV, per germline (reference sequence). The junction had 6 bases not matched to a gene; V was cut back by 4 bases and J by 2 bases. The CDR3 length is 16 residues. CDR3 bases: TGTGCCAGCAGTTACCCTAGCGGGAACACCTACAATGAGCAGTTCTTC. This gives the protein CASSYPSGNTYNEQFF.

The chain employs TRBV5-6 and TRBJ2-5; D remains ambiguous. Germline values: CDR1 SGHDT, CDR2 YYEEEE. The CDR3 contains 13 residues. Between the trimmed V and J ends, which lost 3 bases and 2 bases, there was a span of 8 bases. The CDR3 region is CASSWAPQETQYF. Here the CDR3 DNA reads TGTGCCAGCAGCTGGGCTCCTCAAGAGACCCAGTACTTC.